The clone carrying this T cell receptor beta chain appeared many times. As for time point: longitudinal time-point 2. Germline values: CDR1 SGHRS, CDR2 YFSETQ. Trimming cost V 4 bases and J 4 bases; bases outside gene matches: 13. This CDR3 has 16 amino acids. This specimen comes from a study of neurological immune-mediated disorders. TCRdb independently ran MiXCR on the 5' RACE reads; one entry per CDR3 protein. Here the sample spans 65,000 to 85,000 distinct CDR3 sequences, 5% to 6.5% being singletons. This chain connects TRBV5-1 to TRBJ2-5; 7 nucleotides agree with TRBD1. The clonotype was recovered from a woman aged 55-75 years with multiple sclerosis. The material sequenced was PBMCs. The chain's CDR3 is CASSNRQGSLGETQYF. As DNA, the CDR3 is TGCGCCAGCAGCAACCGACAGGGTAGCCTCGGAGAGACCCAGTACTTC.